Listed below are T cell receptor beta chains from one sample, sequenced in a study of shared T cell receptors in the human thymus. Method: immunoSEQ multiplex PCR; TCRdb's copy keeps in-frame clones and lacks some. The repertoire consists of about 660,000 clones, with roughly 90% occurring once and the leading ten covering 0.0095% to 0.013%. These data were likewise used in another study, on human thymus T cells.

Sequencing was carried out using thymocytes. These receptors all come from a boy under two years old with a congenital heart defect. Both conserved end residues are part of each CDR3. The D gene is left open where the match is weak. A clone size is listed for some rows: how often the clone was seen (once, few, many), or a class if it is expanded.

j_call	v_call	d_call	clone_size	cdr3_nt	cdr3_aa
TRBJ1-3	TRBV11-3	-	-	TGTGCCAGCAGCTCCCCGGACAGCTTCTCTGGAAACACCATATATTTT	CASSSPDSFSGNTIYF
TRBJ2-5	TRBV1	-	once	TGCACCAGTGCAACCAATACCGGGCGGGTCTCGGGAGGAGAGACCCAGTACTTC	CTSATNTGRVSGGETQYF
TRBJ2-5	TRBV19	TRBD2	-	TGTGCCAGTAGTAGCCTGACTAGCGGGCAAGAGACCCAGTACTTC	CASSSLTSGQETQYF
TRBJ2-1	TRBV10-3	-	once	TGTGCCACTTCCGGGACAATCCACAATGAGCAGTTCTTC	CATSGTIHNEQFF
TRBJ2-7	TRBV29-1	-	-	TGCAGCGTTGGGACAGAGGGTGAGCAGTACTTC	CSVGTEGEQYF
TRBJ2-3	TRBV27	TRBD2	-	TGTGCCAGCAGTTGGCGGGGGGATACGCAGTATTTT	CASSWRGDTQYF
TRBJ1-5	TRBV6-1	-	-	TGTGCCAGTTCCCTTTTTCGACAGGACGGACAGCCCCAGCATTTT	CASSLFRQDGQPQHF
TRBJ2-3	TRBV4-1	TRBD2	once	TGCGCCAGCAGCCAAGATAAGCGAGTAGGGAGCGGGAAAACAGATACGCAGTATTTT	CASSQDKRVGSGKTDTQYF
TRBJ2-7	TRBV11-3	-	-	TGTGCCAGCAGCAAAGACCAGGGCTACGAGCAGTACTTC	CASSKDQGYEQYF
TRBJ2-7	TRBV30	TRBD1	few	TGTGCCTGGAGTTGGGACAGGGTCGATTACGAGCAGTACTTC	CAWSWDRVDYEQYF
TRBJ2-1	TRBV30	TRBD2	-	TGTGCCGGGTTTACTAGCGGGAGGGATAATGAGCAGTTCTTC	CAGFTSGRDNEQFF
TRBJ2-5	TRBV20-1	-	-	TGCAGTGCTAACCTACAAGAGACCCAGTACTTC	CSANLQETQYF
TRBJ1-1	TRBV2	-	-	TGTGCCAGCAGTGTCAACAGCTTCATGAACACTGAAGCTTTCTTT	CASSVNSFMNTEAFF
TRBJ1-1	TRBV4-3	-	-	TGCGCCAGCAGCCAAGAAGACGACCCGGGGGGAGTGACTGAAGCTTTCTTT	CASSQEDDPGGVTEAFF
TRBJ2-1	TRBV7-8	TRBD2	once	TGTGCCAGCACCCCAACAAGGACTAGCGACTACAATGAGCAGTTCTTC	CASTPTRTSDYNEQFF
TRBJ1-3	TRBV6-6	TRBD1	few	TGTGCCAGCAGACCCCGACAGGGGGTTTCGGGAAACACCATATATTTT	CASRPRQGVSGNTIYF
TRBJ1-1	TRBV7-9	-	-	TGTGCCAGCAGCTTAGAGGGGCTGAACACTGAAGCTTTCTTT	CASSLEGLNTEAFF
TRBJ2-7	TRBV6-6	TRBD2	once	TGTGCCAGCAGCCACCGACTAGCGGGGCGCGCCTACGAGCAGTACTTC	CASSHRLAGRAYEQYF
TRBJ2-1	TRBV7-9	TRBD2	-	TGTGCCAGCAGCTTAGACGGGACTAGCGGGAGCATGGGAGAAGATGAGCAGTTCTTC	CASSLDGTSGSMGEDEQFF
TRBJ2-7	TRBV11-3	-	-	TGTGCCAGCAGCGCCACCACAGGGCCCTACGAGCAGTACTTC	CASSATTGPYEQYF
TRBJ2-1	TRBV5-1	-	once	TGCGCCAGCAGCTCGATTTGGGCCGGGACTCAGTACAATGAGCAGTTCTTC	CASSSIWAGTQYNEQFF
TRBJ1-1	TRBV7-9	TRBD1	-	TGTGCCAGCAGCTCCTATCGGGACAGGGGTAACACTGAAGCTTTCTTT	CASSSYRDRGNTEAFF
TRBJ2-3	TRBV14	-	-	TGTGCCAGCAGCCAAGGACTCCACTCTAGCACAGATACGCAGTATTTT	CASSQGLHSSTDTQYF
TRBJ2-7	TRBV5-4	TRBD1	few	TGTGCCAGCAGCTTGGGGGACAGGGGCTACGAGCAGTACTTC	CASSLGDRGYEQYF
TRBJ1-1	TRBV6-5	-	-	TGTGCCACGACACGGGAAACTGAAGCTTTCTTT	CATTRETEAFF
TRBJ1-5	TRBV9	-	once	TGTGCCAGCAGCGTAGCGGCGGGCAATCAGCCCCAGCATTTT	CASSVAAGNQPQHF
TRBJ2-5	TRBV9	TRBD2	-	TGTGCCAGCAGCGTAGAGGGCGGGAGGACTCCAGAGACCCAGTACTTC	CASSVEGGRTPETQYF
TRBJ2-7	TRBV19	TRBD1	-	TGTGCCGGGGCCCCGAGACAGGGATCCTACGAGCAGTACTTC	CAGAPRQGSYEQYF
TRBJ1-2	TRBV19	-	few	TGTGCCAGTAGTATTGGAGACTGTCACTACACCTTC	CASSIGDCHYTF
TRBJ2-3	TRBV12-5	TRBD2	-	TGTGCTAGTGGTTTGGCGGTACACCCCAAGCGGGAGTATCATACGCAGTATTTT	CASGLAVHPKREYHTQYF
TRBJ2-6	TRBV27	TRBD1	once	TGTGCCAGCAGTTTATCCGGGACAGGCTTCCCCGGGGCCAACGTCCTGACTTTC	CASSLSGTGFPGANVLTF
TRBJ1-1	TRBV5-4	-	-	TGTGCCAGCATCAACCGAGGGAGGGCTATGAACACTGAAGCTTTCTTT	CASINRGRAMNTEAFF
TRBJ1-5	TRBV5-1	TRBD1	once	TGCGCCAGCAGCCCGGACAGGGGGCGACGGTCGCAGCCCCAGCATTTT	CASSPDRGRRSQPQHF
TRBJ2-1	TRBV6-1	TRBD2	-	TGTGCCAGCAGGGGGGGACTAGATAGTAGTGAGCAGTTCTTC	CASRGGLDSSEQFF
TRBJ2-7	TRBV15	-	-	TGTGCCACCAGCAGAGATAAGGGCGGGGTCGGGGGGCAGTACTTC	CATSRDKGGVGGQYF
TRBJ1-4	TRBV9	-	once	TGTGCCAGCAGTAGTTATAATGAAAAACTGTTTTTT	CASSSYNEKLFF
TRBJ1-5	TRBV10-1	TRBD1	-	TGCGCCAGCAGATGCCGAGGGACAGCCAATCAGCCCCAGCATTTT	CASRCRGTANQPQHF
TRBJ2-7	TRBV30	TRBD1	-	TGTGCCTGGAGCCGGACGACAGGGAGCTCCTACGAGCAGTACTTC	CAWSRTTGSSYEQYF
TRBJ2-3	TRBV11-3	-	-	TGTGCCAGCAGCCATCTATATGGACACTACACAGATACGCAGTATTTT	CASSHLYGHYTDTQYF
TRBJ2-1	TRBV7-9	TRBD1	-	TGTGCCAGCAGCGGGACAGGGAGGCTCTACAATGAGCAGTTCTTC	CASSGTGRLYNEQFF
TRBJ2-7	TRBV6-1	-	-	TGTGCCAGCAGGCCCGCGGGACAGAGCTCCTACGAGCAGTACTTC	CASRPAGQSSYEQYF
TRBJ1-4	TRBV15	TRBD1	once	TGTGCCACCAGCGAAGGACAGGGGGCTAATGAAAAACTGTTTTTT	CATSEGQGANEKLFF
TRBJ2-1	TRBV21-1	-	-	TGTGCCAGAACATTAAGGAAAAGCGGGGCGCTCTACAATGAGCAGTTCTTC	CARTLRKSGALYNEQFF
TRBJ1-1	TRBV4-3	-	-	TGCGCCAGCAGCGGCCCCACTGAAGCTTTCTTT	CASSGPTEAFF
TRBJ2-1	TRBV9	-	once	TGTGCCAGCAGCGTCCACAGGGGTTTGGGCGGGAATGGCTCCTACAATGAGCAGTTCTTC	CASSVHRGLGGNGSYNEQFF
TRBJ2-7	TRBV15	-	-	TGTGCCACCAGCAGAGATGGGAGGTCAGGGGGGTACGAGCAGTACTTC	CATSRDGRSGGYEQYF
TRBJ2-5	TRBV29-1	TRBD2	-	TGCAGCGTTGGCGGGAGGGCCGCAGAGACCCAGTACTTC	CSVGGRAAETQYF
TRBJ2-3	TRBV6-1	-	-	TGTGCCAGCAGTGAAAGTGAGGGAGATACGCAGTATTTT	CASSESEGDTQYF
TRBJ2-1	TRBV27	-	-	TGTGCCAGCAGGCCGTGGGGGGACTCCCGCAGGAATGAGCAGTTCTTC	CASRPWGDSRRNEQFF
TRBJ1-5	TRBV6-1	TRBD1	-	TGTGCCAGCAGTGGGGACAGGGTGGGCAATCAGCCCCAGCATTTT	CASSGDRVGNQPQHF
TRBJ1-2	TRBV25-1	-	-	TGTGCCAGCAGTGAATTGGGTGGGGCGGACTATGGCTACACCTTC	CASSELGGADYGYTF
TRBJ2-7	TRBV28	-	-	TGTGCCAGCAGCCCTAGGGACACCTCCTACGAGCAGTACTTC	CASSPRDTSYEQYF